Below are 11 T cell receptor beta chains sequenced from a single sample in a study of identifying expanded T cells in peripheral blood. Data came from immunoSEQ multiplex PCR; TCRdb stores just in-frame clones and leaves some out. The sample has about 98,000 clones; approximately 88% are singletons. Sequenced: blood. The source is a person aged 18 to 75 in good health.

The CDR3 region is CASSQDPTDHLSEAFF. In nucleotides, the CDR3 is TGTGCCAGCAGCCAAGACCCCACAGACCACTTATCTGAAGCTTTCTTT. The chain links TRBV14 to TRBJ1-1, with D unresolved. Germline V gene data show CDR1 as SGHDN and CDR2 as FVKESK. V was trimmed by 0 bases and J by 6 bases, leaving 17 bases between them. The CDR3 spans 16 residues.

V usage is TRBV11-1 and J usage is TRBJ2-7; weak D call: TRBD2 (6 bases). Looked up from germline, CDR1 is SGHAT and CDR2 is FQDESV (reference sequence). V was pared by 2 bases and J by 0 bases, with 11 bases between. The CDR3 is made up of 15 amino acids. CDR3: CASSLRSGFSYEQYF. In nucleotides, the CDR3 is TGTGCCAGCAGCTTACGGAGCGGGTTCTCCTACGAGCAGTACTTC.

The J gene is TRBJ2-1, the V gene TRBV5-4; TRBD2 agrees at 10 bases. After removal of 3 bases from V and 12 bases from J, the junction contained 3 bases not matched to a gene. Germline V gives CDR1 SGHNT, CDR2 YYREEE (reference sequence). This CDR3 region has 12 residues. The DNA of the CDR3 is TGTGCCAGCAGCTCAATAGCGGGGGGGCAGTTCTTC. This codes for CASSSIAGGQFF.

The gene calls are TRBV19 and TRBJ2-6, with D perhaps matching TRBD2 (6 bases). The CDR3 spans 16 residues. Trimming took 1 base from V and 1 from J, leaving 8 bases between them. Per the germline V gene, CDR1 is LNHDA and CDR2 is SQIVND (reference sequence). CDR3 DNA sequence: TGTGCCAGTAGTATAGGGGAGGTTTCTGGGGCCAACGTCCTGACTTTC. Amino acid sequence: CASSIGEVSGANVLTF. Filled out from reference TRBV19 and TRBJ2-6, the complete variable domain reads DGGITQSPKYLFRKEGQNVTLSCEQNLNHDAMYWYRQDPGQGLRLIYYSQIVNDFQKGDIAEGYSVSREKKESFPLTVTSAQKNPTAFYLCASSIGEVSGANVLTFGAGSRLTVL.

The chain couples TRBV6-5 to TRBJ1-1; 10 nucleotides align to TRBD1. This CDR3 contains 15 residues. Per the germline V gene, CDR1 is MNHEY and CDR2 is SVGAGI. V shed 6 bases and J 2 bases; nucleotides not matched to a gene: 6. The CDR3 DNA sequence: TGTGCCAGCAGGAGACAGGGGGCGTTAAACACTGAAGCTTTCTTT. Protein product: CASRRQGALNTEAFF.

This chain joins TRBV9 and TRBJ1-4, with unresolved D. Trimming removed 0 bases from V and 1 base from J, with 7 bases in between. CDR3 length: 15 amino acids. Per the germline V gene, CDR1 is SGDLS and CDR2 is YYNGEE. The CDR3 protein is CASSVASQTNEKLFF. In DNA, the CDR3 is TGTGCCAGCAGCGTAGCTTCACAAACTAATGAAAAACTGTTTTTT.

The rearrangement uses TRBV9 and TRBJ2-1; 8 bases line up with TRBD2. The CDR3 has 15 residues. Unmatched junction bases numbered 10, after V lost 4 bases and J lost 7 bases. Germline V lookup: CDR1 SGDLS, CDR2 YYNGEE. CDR3 region: CASSLPGTSGNEQFF. In DNA form, the CDR3 reads TGTGCCAGCAGCCTTCCCGGGACTAGTGGAAATGAGCAGTTCTTC.

The rearrangement joins TRBV6-5 to TRBJ1-2; D uncertain. With 7 bases removed from V and 6 bases from J, the gap between germline ends came to 18 bases. CDR3 length: 14 amino acids. CDR1 and CDR2 from the germline V gene are MNHEY and SVGAGI. As DNA, the CDR3 is TGTGCCAGCACTTTACGTCAAGGCGTCGATGGCTACACCTTC. Its protein is CASTLRQGVDGYTF.

This chain uses TRBV18 with TRBJ1-2, with a tentative D call TRBD1 (6 bases). The germline V gene has CDR1 KGHSH and CDR2 LQKENI. The V end was cut by 3 bases, the J end by 6 bases, with 14 bases between. The CDR3 has 14 residues. CDR3 in DNA: TGTGCCAGCTCACCTCCAGGGGAACCGGATGGCTACACCTTC. Translating it yields CASSPPGEPDGYTF.

CDR3 sequence (DNA): TGTGCCAGCACCTTGCTAGCGGGGGGGCAAGAGACCCAGTACTTC. The encoded protein is CASTLLAGGQETQYF. This chain links TRBV6-6 with TRBJ2-5; 12 bases agree with TRBD2. Losses at the gene ends were 7 bases for V and 2 bases for J; bases not matched to a gene: 5. The germline V gene has CDR1 MNHNY and CDR2 SVGAGI (reference sequence). The CDR3 has 15 amino acids.

The rearrangement uses TRBV7-3 and TRBJ2-5; 7 nucleotides line up with TRBD2. Losses at the gene ends were 2 bases for V and 4 bases for J; bases not matched to a gene: 4. The germline V gene encodes CDR1 SGHTA and CDR2 FQGTGA. The CDR3 covers 14 residues. The CDR3 spells CASSLGASGETQYF. CDR3 in DNA: TGTGCCAGCAGCTTAGGTGCTAGCGGAGAGACCCAGTACTTC. The full variable domain, its missing parts supplied by reference TRBV7-3 and TRBJ2-5, is GAGVSQTPSNKVTEKGKYVELRCDPISGHTALYWYRQSLGQGPEFLIYFQGTGAADDSGLPNDRFFAVRPEGSVSTLKIQRTERGDSAVYLCASSLGASGETQYFGPGTRLLVL.